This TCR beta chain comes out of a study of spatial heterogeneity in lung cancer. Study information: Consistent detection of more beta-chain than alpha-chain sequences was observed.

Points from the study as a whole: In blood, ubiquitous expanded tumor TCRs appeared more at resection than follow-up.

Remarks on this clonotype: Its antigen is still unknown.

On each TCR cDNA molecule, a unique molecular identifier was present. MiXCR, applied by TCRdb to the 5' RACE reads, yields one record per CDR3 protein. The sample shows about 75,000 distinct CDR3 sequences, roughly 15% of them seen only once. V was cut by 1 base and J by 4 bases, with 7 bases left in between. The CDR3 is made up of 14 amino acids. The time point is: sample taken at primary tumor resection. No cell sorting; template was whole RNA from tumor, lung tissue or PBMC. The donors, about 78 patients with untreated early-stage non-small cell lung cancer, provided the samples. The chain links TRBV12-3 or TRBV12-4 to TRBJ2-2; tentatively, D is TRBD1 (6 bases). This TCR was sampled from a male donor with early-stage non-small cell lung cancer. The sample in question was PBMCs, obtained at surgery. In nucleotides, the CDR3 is TGTGCCAGCAGTTTAGAGGGGGTCACCGGGGAGCTGTTTTTT. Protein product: CASSLEGVTGELFF.